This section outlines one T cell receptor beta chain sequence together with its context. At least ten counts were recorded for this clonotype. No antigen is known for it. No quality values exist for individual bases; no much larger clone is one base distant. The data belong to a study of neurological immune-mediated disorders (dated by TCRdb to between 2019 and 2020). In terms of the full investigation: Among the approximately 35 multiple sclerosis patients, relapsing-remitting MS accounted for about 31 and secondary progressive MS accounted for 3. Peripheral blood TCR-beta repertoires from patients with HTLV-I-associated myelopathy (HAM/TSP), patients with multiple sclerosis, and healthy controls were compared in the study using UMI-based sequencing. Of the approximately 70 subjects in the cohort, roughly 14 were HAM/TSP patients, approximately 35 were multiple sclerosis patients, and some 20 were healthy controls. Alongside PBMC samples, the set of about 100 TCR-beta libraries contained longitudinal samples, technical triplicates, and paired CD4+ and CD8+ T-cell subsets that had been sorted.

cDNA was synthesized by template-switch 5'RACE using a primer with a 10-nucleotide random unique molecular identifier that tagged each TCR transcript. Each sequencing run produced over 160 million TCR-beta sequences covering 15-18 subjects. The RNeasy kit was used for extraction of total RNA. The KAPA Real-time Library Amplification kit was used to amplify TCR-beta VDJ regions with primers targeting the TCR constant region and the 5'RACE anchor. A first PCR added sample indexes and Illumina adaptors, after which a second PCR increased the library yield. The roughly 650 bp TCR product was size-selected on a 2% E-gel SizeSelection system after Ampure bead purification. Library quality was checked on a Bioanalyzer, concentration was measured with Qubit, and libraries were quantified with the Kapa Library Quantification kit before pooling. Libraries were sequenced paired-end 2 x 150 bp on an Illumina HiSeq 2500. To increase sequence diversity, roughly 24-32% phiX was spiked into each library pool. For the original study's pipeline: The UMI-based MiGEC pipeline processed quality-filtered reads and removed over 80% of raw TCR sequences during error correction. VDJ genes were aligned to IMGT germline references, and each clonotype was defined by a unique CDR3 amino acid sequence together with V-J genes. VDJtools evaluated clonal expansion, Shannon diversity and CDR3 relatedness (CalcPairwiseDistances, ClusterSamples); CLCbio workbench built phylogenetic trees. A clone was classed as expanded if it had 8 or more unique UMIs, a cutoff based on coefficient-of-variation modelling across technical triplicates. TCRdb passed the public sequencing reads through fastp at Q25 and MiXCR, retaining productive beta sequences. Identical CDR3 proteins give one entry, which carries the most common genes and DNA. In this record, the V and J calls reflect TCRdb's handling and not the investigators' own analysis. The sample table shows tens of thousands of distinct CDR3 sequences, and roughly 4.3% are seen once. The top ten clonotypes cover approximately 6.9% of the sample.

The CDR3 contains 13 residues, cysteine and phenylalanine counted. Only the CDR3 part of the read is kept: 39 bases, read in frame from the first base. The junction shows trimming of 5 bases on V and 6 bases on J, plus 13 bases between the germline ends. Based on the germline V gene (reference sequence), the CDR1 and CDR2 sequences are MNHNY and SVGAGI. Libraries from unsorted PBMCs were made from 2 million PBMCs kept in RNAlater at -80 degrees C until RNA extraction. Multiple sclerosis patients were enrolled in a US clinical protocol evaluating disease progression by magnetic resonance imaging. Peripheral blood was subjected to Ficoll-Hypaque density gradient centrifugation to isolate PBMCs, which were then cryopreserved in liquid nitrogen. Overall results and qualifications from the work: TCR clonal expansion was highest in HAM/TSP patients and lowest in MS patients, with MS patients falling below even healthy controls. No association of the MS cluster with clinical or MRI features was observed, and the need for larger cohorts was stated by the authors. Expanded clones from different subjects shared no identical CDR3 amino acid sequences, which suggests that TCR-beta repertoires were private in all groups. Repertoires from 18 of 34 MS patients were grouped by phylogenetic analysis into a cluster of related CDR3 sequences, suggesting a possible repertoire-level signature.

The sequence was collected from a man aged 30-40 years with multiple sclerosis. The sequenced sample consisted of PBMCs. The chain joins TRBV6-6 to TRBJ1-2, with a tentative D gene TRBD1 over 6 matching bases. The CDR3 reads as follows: CASSHPGANGYTF. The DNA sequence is TGTGCCAGCAGTCATCCAGGGGCAAATGGCTACACCTTC.